This T cell receptor (beta chain) was observed in a study of blood T cell repertoires in COVID-19. Trimming left V 0 bases short and J 7 bases short, with 15 bases between. CDR3 length: 15 residues. Germline CDR1 reads LNHNV; CDR2 reads YYDKDF (reference sequence). Produced via immunoSEQ multiplex PCR; TCRdb's table is partial and in-frame only. The top ten hold roughly 2.4% of the sample, which has roughly 120,000 clones, around 78% seen once. This TCR was recovered from a man under 40 with acute or convalescent COVID-19. V usage is TRBV15 and J usage is TRBJ1-2, with D possibly being TRBD1 (5 bases). Sample: peripheral blood. CDR3 sequence (DNA): TGTGCCACCAGCAGAGATTACGGGGAGGGGTTTGGCTACACCTTC. This encodes CATSRDYGEGFGYTF.